A single sample is the source of the 30 T cell receptor beta chains below, sequenced in a study of regulatory T cells in long-lasting Graves disease. Indicated time point: newly diagnosed GD, antithyroid drugs for less than 3 months. After RNA was extracted from PBMCs, the TCR library was made from it. iRepertoire HTBI primers and Arm-PCR of CDR3 regions built TCR beta libraries. TCRdb passed the multiplex PCR reads through MiXCR, listing each CDR3 protein once. This sample has 200,000 to 250,000 distinct CDR3 sequences, with roughly 19% found just once. These data were also filed under a second study, of T cells in Graves' hyperthyroidism and ophthalmopathy.

The sample consisted of peripheral blood mononuclear cells (PBMCs), taken at new diagnosis, from a patient treated with antithyroid drugs. Receptors were obtained from a woman aged 30 to 39 with Graves disease.

In its sample, this clonotype was seen many times. The rearrangement joins TRBV6-2 or TRBV6-3 to TRBJ1-5; tentatively, D is TRBD1 (5 bases). The CDR3 has 13 amino acids. CDR1 is MNHEY and CDR2 is SVGEGT in the germline V gene. Trimming left V 5 bases short and J 7 bases short, with 12 bases between. This CDR3 is CASSERGFQPQHF. CDR3 in DNA: TGTGCCAGCAGTGAACGGGGGTTCCAGCCCCAGCATTTT.

This clonotype has a count of ten or more. The chain has TRBV28 and TRBJ2-7; TRBD1 agrees at 7 bases. With 11 bases clipped from V and 0 bases from J, the junction kept 10 bases outside the gene matches. The CDR3 length is 14 residues. The V gene's germline CDR1 is MDHEN and CDR2 SYDVKM. The CDR3 DNA reads TGTGCCGTACACCCGACAGGGAGCTCCTACGAGCAGTACTTC. This sequence encodes CAVHPTGSSYEQYF.

This clonotype came up many times. The chain employs TRBV2 and TRBJ2-7; D gene uncertain. This CDR3 has 12 residues. CDR1 and CDR2 (germline): SNHLY, FYNNEI. V was cut by 3 bases and J by 4 bases, with 7 bases left in between. DNA for the CDR3: TGTGCCAGCAGTGACAAGGGATACGAGCAGTACTTC. Protein sequence: CASSDKGYEQYF.

This clonotype was picked up many times. The chain joins TRBV3-1 to TRBJ1-2, with D hard to call. CDR1 is LGHDT, CDR2 YNNKEL, per germline (reference sequence). Trimming pared 0 bases from V and 7 bases from J, leaving 12 bases between. The length of the CDR3 is 14 residues. The CDR3 is CASSQDPTPGGYTF. In nucleotides, the CDR3 is TGTGCCAGCAGCCAAGACCCGACCCCCGGTGGCTACACCTTC.

At least ten counts were recorded for this clonotype. V is TRBV20-1 and J is TRBJ2-2; D may be TRBD2 (6 bases). CDR3 length: 14 amino acids. Between the trimmed V and J ends, which lost 2 bases and 1 base, there was a span of 8 bases. Germline CDR1 and CDR2: DFQATT and SNEGSKA (reference sequence). The CDR3 is CSARRLGNTGELFF. The DNA for the CDR3 is TGCAGTGCTAGAAGACTAGGGAACACCGGGGAGCTGTTTTTT.

This clonotype was picked up many times. The chain links TRBV20-1 to TRBJ1-2; D is uncertain. V gave up 0 bases and J gave up 0 bases, with 20 bases separating them. Germline CDR1 is DFQATT and CDR2 is SNEGSKA (reference sequence). The CDR3 length is 18 residues. CDR3 sequence (DNA): TGCAGTGCTAGAGATCCCCTGGCTAGCGACTTAGCTAACTATGGCTACACCTTC. It yields the protein CSARDPLASDLANYGYTF.

This clonotype was picked up many times. This chain uses TRBV6-1 with TRBJ2-1; 8 nucleotides agree with TRBD2. CDR1 MNHNS and CDR2 SASEGT come from the germline V gene. This CDR3 contains 13 residues. With V trimmed by 6 bases and J by 9 bases, 7 bases remained unmatched. Written as DNA, the CDR3 is TGTGCCAGCAGAATCGCCCGGGAGGGTGAGCAGTTCTTC. Protein product: CASRIAREGEQFF.

This clonotype showed up just a few times. With a much larger clone just one base away, this may be a read error. The gene calls are TRBV7-9 and TRBJ1-1, with D possibly being TRBD1 (6 bases). This CDR3 contains 13 residues. Germline V gene sequence: CDR1 SEHNR, CDR2 FQNEAQ (reference sequence). V was shortened by 0 bases and J by 4 bases, with 6 bases between the two germline ends. CDR3: CASSLAQGTEAFF. Here the CDR3 DNA reads TGTGCCAGCAGCTTAGCACAGGGCACTGAAGCTTTCTTT.

This clonotype was detected many times. The V call is TRBV30, the J call TRBJ2-7; D gene unclear. The V and J ends lost 0 bases and 5 bases respectively, with 5 bases between them. The germline CDR1 and CDR2 sequences are GTSNPN and SVGIG (reference sequence). This CDR3 comprises 11 residues. The CDR3 loop reads CAWSVWNEQYF. Written as DNA, the CDR3 is TGTGCCTGGAGTGTATGGAACGAGCAGTACTTC.

This clonotype has a count of ten or more. The gene calls are TRBV11-2 and TRBJ2-7, with D unresolved. Germline V gene sequence: CDR1 SGHAT, CDR2 FQNNGV. The CDR3 contains 13 residues. Trimming took off 2 bases at V and 4 bases at J, with 9 bases between the two ends. CDR3 protein: CASSLLQKYEQYF. The CDR3 nucleotides are TGTGCCAGCAGCTTATTACAGAAATACGAGCAGTACTTC.

This clonotype has at least ten counts. The chain combines TRBV12-3 or TRBV12-4 with TRBJ1-6, with D possibly being TRBD1 (5 bases). The CDR3 runs to 13 residues. Trimming stripped 8 bases from V and 9 bases from J, with 14 bases between. CDR3 coding DNA: TGTGCCAGCGGATTGGGGGTCGGTTCACCCCTCCACTTT. Translation: CASGLGVGSPLHF.

This clonotype was recorded at least ten times. The V and J genes are TRBV30 and TRBJ1-2; D call uncertain. CDR3 length equals 14 residues. The V and J ends lost 3 bases and 4 bases respectively, with 15 bases between them. Germline values: CDR1 GTSNPN, CDR2 SVGIG (reference sequence). CDR3 nucleotides: TGTGCCTGGAGATGGGCACAGTCAGGCTATGGCTACACCTTC. This sequence encodes CAWRWAQSGYGYTF.

In its sample, this clonotype was seen a few times. V and J are TRBV19 and TRBJ2-3, with 7 nucleotides matching TRBD1. There are 17 residues in the CDR3. The germline gives CDR1 LNHDA, CDR2 SQIVND (reference sequence). Trimming removed 4 bases from V and 0 bases from J; junction bases left unmatched: 10. The CDR3 here is CASSTRTGFTSTDTQYF. In DNA form, the CDR3 reads TGTGCCAGTAGTACCCGGACAGGTTTTACTAGCACAGATACGCAGTATTTT.

This clonotype has more than one count but fewer than ten. J is TRBJ2-6 and V is TRBV7-3; D remains unclear. V was cut by 3 bases and J by 8 bases, with 11 bases left in between. Germline values: CDR1 SGHTA, CDR2 FQGTGA. This CDR3 contains 14 residues. The CDR3 DNA reads TGTGCCAGCAGCTTCGGCCAGGCGCCCAACGTCCTGACTTTC. As protein: CASSFGQAPNVLTF. Based on the CDR3 plus reference TRBV7-3 and TRBJ2-6, the full variable domain is GAGVSQTPSNKVTEKGKYVELRCDPISGHTALYWYRQSLGQGPEFLIYFQGTGAADDSGLPNDRFFAVRPEGSVSTLKIQRTERGDSAVYLCASSFGQAPNVLTFGAGSRLTVL.

This clonotype was seen many times. The chain employs TRBV4-1 and TRBJ1-1; 7 bases fit TRBD1. The germline CDR1 and CDR2 sequences are MGHRA and YSYEKL. CDR3 length equals 15 residues. With 4 bases clipped from V and 4 bases from J, the junction kept 9 bases outside the gene matches. Written as DNA, the CDR3 is TGCGCCAGCAGCCGGTTGACAGGGTGGGGCACTGAAGCTTTCTTT. Translated: CASSRLTGWGTEAFF.

Ten or more counts support this clonotype. The rearrangement uses TRBV27 and TRBJ2-7; possibly TRBD2 for D (5 bases). Germline CDR1 is MNHEY and CDR2 is SMNVEV (reference sequence). The CDR3 sequence is 15 residues long. V lost 2 bases, J lost 6 bases, and 17 bases lay in between. Here the CDR3 reads CASSLVPPLASEQYF. The CDR3 bases are TGTGCCAGCAGTTTAGTTCCCCCCCTAGCTTCCGAGCAGTACTTC.

This clonotype has a count of ten or more. V is TRBV29-1 and J is TRBJ1-1; the D is unclear. In germline, CDR1 is SQVTM, CDR2 ANQGSEA. The CDR3 extends over 14 amino acids. Trimming cost V 2 bases and J 1 base, with 11 bases left between them. The CDR3 here is CSVERPGANTEAFF. As DNA, the CDR3 is TGCAGCGTTGAAAGGCCAGGAGCGAACACTGAAGCTTTCTTT.

Ten or more counts support this clonotype. The V and J genes are TRBV27 and TRBJ1-1; D gene ambiguous. The V end lost 2 bases, the J end lost 2 bases, and 15 bases lay between the germline ends. The CDR3 has 16 amino acids. Germline assignment: CDR1 MNHEY and CDR2 SMNVEV (reference sequence). The CDR3 is CASSLRAGRSNTEAFF. The CDR3 DNA reads TGTGCCAGCAGTTTAAGGGCGGGGAGATCAAACACTGAAGCTTTCTTT.

V gene TRBV20-1 combines with J gene TRBJ1-2, with a weak D call TRBD1 (6 bases). Germline V lookup: CDR1 DFQATT, CDR2 SNEGSKA (reference sequence). The CDR3 consists of 15 residues. V lost 4 bases and J lost 6, with 21 bases in between. For the CDR3, the DNA is TGCAGTGCTACCCCAGGGGAAGGGTCTTTGAATGGCTACACCTTC. It encodes CSATPGEGSLNGYTF.

As concerns this clonotype: One end of the junction does not line up with germline, which may come from a read error. CDR3 DNA: TGTGCCAGCAGTCCAGCGGGGAGGGGAAGTACCGGGGAGCTGTCTTTT. Residues: CASSPAGRGSTGELSF. V is TRBV25-1 and J is TRBJ2-2, with TRBD2 matching over 7 bases. CDR3 length: 16 residues. Germline V gives CDR1 MGHDK, CDR2 SYGVNS.

In this sample, this clonotype turned up many times. The chain combines TRBV5-1 with TRBJ1-5; 9 nucleotides line up with TRBD1. The CDR3 spans 15 residues. The germline V gene encodes CDR1 SGHRS and CDR2 YFSETQ. V gave up 0 bases and J gave up 6 bases; unmatched junction bases: 4. The DNA of the CDR3 is TGCGCCAGCAGCTTGGGGACAGGGGTCAGTCAGCCCCAGCATTTT. Protein: CASSLGTGVSQPQHF.

This clonotype was detected ten times or more. The chain carries TRBV30 and TRBJ1-4; D perhaps matches TRBD1 (5 bases). The CDR3 spans 14 residues. Germline V lookup: CDR1 GTSNPN, CDR2 SVGIG (reference sequence). The V end lost 4 bases, the J end lost 1 base, and 10 bases lay between the germline ends. CDR3: CAWNPGKTNEKLFF. The CDR3 bases are TGTGCCTGGAACCCAGGGAAAACTAATGAAAAACTGTTTTTT.

At least ten counts were recorded for this clonotype. The rearrangement links TRBV19 to TRBJ2-3, with 10 positions matching TRBD2. V gave up 7 bases and J gave up 4 bases; unmatched junction bases: 5. The CDR3 contains 14 residues. CDR1 and CDR2 (germline): LNHDA, SQIVND (reference sequence). The CDR3 nucleotides are TGTGCCAGTACTACTAGCGGGGTCGCAGATACGCAGTATTTT. Its protein product is CASTTSGVADTQYF. The whole variable domain, remainder taken from reference TRBV19 and TRBJ2-3, is DGGITQSPKYLFRKEGQNVTLSCEQNLNHDAMYWYRQDPGQGLRLIYYSQIVNDFQKGDIAEGYSVSREKKESFPLTVTSAQKNPTAFYLCASTTSGVADTQYFGPGTRLTVL.

The chain links TRBV29-1 to TRBJ2-7, with no clear D. CDR1 is SQVTM, CDR2 ANQGSEA, per germline. The V and J ends lost 7 bases and 5 bases respectively, with 21 bases between them. This CDR3 spans 14 amino acids. Written as DNA, the CDR3 is TGCAGCGCCCGAGTGGCAGGACGATTGGACGAGCAGTACTTC. The encoded protein is CSARVAGRLDEQYF.

This clonotype occurred many times. The CDR3 spells CATSGVLQGSMNDTEAFF. CDR3 in DNA: TGTGCCACCAGCGGGGTGCTACAGGGATCCATGAATGACACTGAAGCTTTCTTT. V gene TRBV15 combines with J gene TRBJ1-1, with D possibly being TRBD1 (6 bases). CDR1 is LNHNV, CDR2 YYDKDF, per germline (reference sequence). The CDR3 loop spans 18 amino acids. Trimming left V 5 bases short and J 3 bases short, with 25 bases between.

The chain combines TRBV20-1 with TRBJ1-5; 9 positions match TRBD1. The CDR3 runs 14 residues. Germline loops: CDR1 DFQATT, CDR2 SNEGSKA (reference sequence). V shed 4 bases, J shed 5 bases, and the junction held 6 bases outside the gene matches. CDR3: CSATVGTGHQPQHF. The CDR3 nucleotides read TGCAGTGCTACGGTGGGGACAGGGCATCAGCCCCAGCATTTT.

This clonotype has at least ten counts. The chain recombines TRBV28 with TRBJ1-1; D is ambiguous. Germline V gene sequence: CDR1 MDHEN, CDR2 SYDVKM. The CDR3 is 14 residues long. Trimming left V 1 base short and J 1 base short, with 7 bases between. CDR3: CASSLLEQNTEAFF. CDR3 nucleotides: TGTGCCAGCAGTTTATTAGAACAGAACACTGAAGCTTTCTTT. Filled out from reference TRBV28 and TRBJ1-1, the complete variable domain reads DVKVTQSSRYLVKRTGEKVFLECVQDMDHENMFWYRQDPGLGLRLIYFSYDVKMKEKGDIPEGYSVSREKKERFSLILESASTNQTSMYLCASSLLEQNTEAFFGQGTRLTVV.

This clonotype was seen ten or more times. This chain links TRBV30 with TRBJ1-2; TRBD1 matches 8 bases. The CDR3 is 15 residues long. Germline V gene sequence: CDR1 GTSNPN, CDR2 SVGIG (reference sequence). Trimming took 0 bases from V and 8 from J; bases not matched to a gene: 11. The CDR3 DNA sequence: TGTGCCTGGAGTGTACGACCAGGGGGCGCGTCAGGCTACACCTTC. Translating it yields CAWSVRPGGASGYTF. Based on the CDR3 plus reference TRBV30 and TRBJ1-2, the full variable domain is SQTIHQWPATLVQPVGSPLSLECTVEGTSNPNLYWYRQAAGRGLQLLFYSVGIGQISSEVPQNLSASRPQDRQFILSSKKLLLSDSGFYLCAWSVRPGGASGYTFGSGTRLTVV.

This clonotype showed up many times. The CDR3 spells CASLPGGNKNIQYF. The CDR3 DNA reads as TGTGCCAGCCTCCCCGGGGGCAACAAAAACATTCAGTACTTC. The chain combines TRBV28 with TRBJ2-4, with D perhaps assigned TRBD1 or TRBD2 (6 bases each). Trimming shortened V by 8 bases and J by 3 bases, and 14 bases separated the two germline ends. This CDR3 has 14 amino acids. Germline V gene data show CDR1 as MDHEN and CDR2 as SYDVKM.

Concerning this clonotype itself: One end of the junction is discordant with germline, which a read error may explain. The CDR3 region has the DNA TGCGCCAGCAGCCCCTCCCCTGGTTTTGGCTACGAGCAGTACTTC. The encoded protein is CASSPSPGFGYEQYF. The chain joins TRBV7-2 to TRBJ2-7; no clear D gene. The CDR3 has 15 residues. Germline V gene sequence: CDR1 SGHTA, CDR2 FQGNSA.